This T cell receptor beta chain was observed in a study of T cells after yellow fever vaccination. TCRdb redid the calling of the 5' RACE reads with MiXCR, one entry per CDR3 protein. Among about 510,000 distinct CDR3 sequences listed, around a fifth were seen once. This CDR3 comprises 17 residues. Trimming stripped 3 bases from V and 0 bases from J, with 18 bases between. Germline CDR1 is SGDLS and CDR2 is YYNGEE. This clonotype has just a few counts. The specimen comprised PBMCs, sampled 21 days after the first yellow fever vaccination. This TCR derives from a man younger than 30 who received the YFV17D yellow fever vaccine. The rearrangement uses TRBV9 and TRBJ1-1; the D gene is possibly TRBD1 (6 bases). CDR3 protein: CASSESGGGLMNTEAFF. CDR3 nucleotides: TGTGCCAGCAGCGAGTCTGGAGGGGGACTTATGAACACTGAAGCTTTCTTT. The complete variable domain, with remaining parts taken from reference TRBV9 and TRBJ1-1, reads DSGVTQTPKHLITATGQRVTLRCSPRSGDLSVYWYQQSLDQGLQFLIQYYNGEERAKGNILERFSAQQFPDLHSELNLSSLELGDSALYFCASSESGGGLMNTEAFFGQGTRLTVV.